This T cell receptor beta chain was profiled in a study of cytomegalovirus exposure and HLA in healthy donors. Looking at the study overall: About 85 million unique TCR sequences came from HLA-typed donors in an early release.

Findings of the study overall: With DRB1 most and HLA-C fewest, TCR association rates differed between HLA loci in a later analysis. In vitro assays verified that a few CMV-associated chains recognized CMV antigens specifically.

There are 20 residues in the CDR3. The V end was cut by 0 bases, the J end by 0 bases, with 18 bases between. From germline, CDR1 is MGHRA and CDR2 YSYEKL. A word on this clone: What it binds is not known.

PCR used 60 Vbeta primers and 13 Jbeta primers. The table came from immunoSEQ multiplex PCR; TCRdb's copy has only in-frame clones and leaves some out. The sample shows about 140,000 clones, roughly 79% of them seen only once. The sequencing input was PBMCs. This chain joins TRBV4-1 and TRBJ2-6; a possible D gene is TRBD1 (7 bases). This TCR came from a man between 25 and 39 years old in good health and CMV-seropositive. The CDR3 DNA reads as TGCGCCAGCAGCCAAGATGGGCGGACAGGACTATTCTCTGGGGCCAACGTCCTGACTTTC. Translating it yields CASSQDGRTGLFSGANVLTF.